The clone carrying this TCR beta chain was detected only once. Germline V gives CDR1 SGHDT, CDR2 YYEEEE. V was pared by 0 bases and J by 8 bases, with 18 bases between. The CDR3 length is 16 residues. The protocol was immunoSEQ multiplex PCR, while the TCRdb copy is restricted to in-frame clones and leaves out a portion. The top ten clones hold about 1.1% of a sample with around 150,000 clones, 90% of them seen once. The source of the sample is a study of OX40 agonist ivuxolimab in advanced cancers. As for the study in general: Patients enrolled in dose escalation were diagnosed with hepatocellular carcinoma, melanoma, renal cell or head and neck cancer.

The sequence derives from an adult with an advanced solid tumor such as melanoma, head and neck, liver or kidney cancer. The chain carries TRBV5-6 and TRBJ2-4; no definite D call. The source material was CD4+ or CD8+ T cells sorted from blood, sampled in a trial of the OX40 agonist ivuxolimab. The CDR3 coding sequence is TGTGCCAGCAGCTTGGGCCTGAGTCTAACGGTAGACATTCAGTACTTC. Translation gives CASSLGLSLTVDIQYF.